What follows are 27 T cell receptor beta chains derived from one specimen sequenced in a study of blood T cell repertoires in COVID-19 (dated by TCRdb to the early 2020s). The library was prepared using the immunoSEQ multiplex PCR assay. Not all clones reach the TCRdb copy of this immuneACCESS table, which keeps in-frame sequences only. Checked studies attribute under half of the gap to unresolved V genes and leave the rest unexplained. This sample has under 300,000 clones in its table, and 88% of those were observed once. The ten largest account for 2% to 2.5% of the sample. The material sequenced was PBMCs or T cells enriched from blood (not recorded which). The receptors were sampled from a woman aged 55-75 years in a cohort exposed to, infected with or recovered from COVID-19 (not recorded which).

This chain joins TRBV28 and TRBJ2-7; 9 bases match TRBD2. Germline values: CDR1 MDHEN, CDR2 SYDVKM. There are 17 residues in the CDR3. The V gene end was trimmed by 5 bases and the J gene end by 4 bases; junction bases not matched to a gene: 15. For the CDR3, the DNA is TGTGCCAGCAGTCGCCCCGCCGGCGGGAGGGGGGCTTACGAGCAGTACTTC. As protein: CASSRPAGGRGAYEQYF.

V is TRBV7-2 and J is TRBJ2-3; D is perhaps TRBD2 (5 bases). V lost 5 bases and J 0 bases, leaving 12 bases between the germline ends. This CDR3 has 15 residues. Germline CDR1 SGHTA, CDR2 FQGNSA. The CDR3 here is CASSPTRLSTDTQYF. CDR3 nucleotides: TGTGCCAGCAGCCCCACCCGACTAAGCACAGATACGCAGTATTTT.

The rearrangement links TRBV25-1 to TRBJ1-5, with D possibly TRBD1 on 5 matching bases. The germline gives CDR1 MGHDK, CDR2 SYGVNS. The CDR3 has 14 amino acids. Trimming removed 7 bases from V and 3 bases from J, with 13 bases in between. Here the CDR3 reads CASMGTGNNQPQHF. CDR3 coding DNA: TGTGCCAGCATGGGGACTGGAAACAATCAGCCCCAGCATTTT.

The rearrangement uses TRBV29-1 and TRBJ1-4, with 9 bases fitting TRBD1. Germline V gene lookup returns CDR1 SQVTM and CDR2 ANQGSEA. After removal of 6 bases from V and 8 bases from J, the junction contained 7 bases not matched to a gene. The CDR3 contains 13 residues. CDR3 protein: CSVVRQGGEKLFF. Written as DNA, the CDR3 is TGCAGCGTCGTGAGACAGGGGGGAGAAAAACTGTTTTTT.

The sample holds one count of this clone. The chain recombines TRBV28 with TRBJ2-7; possibly TRBD1 for D (6 bases). This CDR3 is 16 amino acids long. Per the germline V gene, CDR1 is MDHEN and CDR2 is SYDVKM. The germline V and J ends were trimmed by 4 bases and 2 bases, with 18 bases remaining between them. The CDR3 DNA reads TGTGCCAGCAGTTCCCGGACAGCCCTAAGCCCCTACGAGCAGTACTTC. Protein product: CASSSRTALSPYEQYF.

The chain carries TRBV7-9 and TRBJ2-3; tentatively, D is TRBD1 (5 bases). V dropped 5 bases and J dropped 2 bases, with 11 bases sitting between them. In germline, CDR1 is SEHNR, CDR2 FQNEAQ (reference sequence). This CDR3 region has 14 residues. As DNA, the CDR3 is TGTGCCAGCAGCCTACAGGCTACCACAGATACGCAGTATTTT. Its protein product is CASSLQATTDTQYF. The full variable domain, its missing parts supplied by reference TRBV7-9 and TRBJ2-3, is DTGVSQNPRHKITKRGQNVTFRCDPISEHNRLYWYRQTLGQGPEFLTYFQNEAQLEKSRLLSDRFSAERPKGSFSTLEIQRTEQGDSAMYLCASSLQATTDTQYFGPGTRLTVL.

This rearrangement joins TRBV5-1 to TRBJ1-1, with a tentative D call TRBD1 (5 bases). The length of the CDR3 is 14 residues. Germline assignment: CDR1 SGHRS and CDR2 YFSETQ. V lost 0 bases, J lost 11 bases, and 17 bases lay in between. The chain's CDR3 is CASSLGQGNGEAFF. The CDR3 DNA is TGCGCCAGCAGCTTGGGTCAGGGTAATGGTGAGGCTTTCTTT.

On this clone itself: Compared with germline, one end of the junction differs, possibly owing to a read error. Different DNA sequences within this sample yield the same CDR3. V and J are TRBV7-9 and TRBJ2-7, with 12 bases aligning to TRBD2. From germline, CDR1 is SEHNR and CDR2 FQNEAQ (reference sequence). The CDR3 loop spans 13 amino acids. Here the CDR3 DNA reads TGTGCCAGCAGCCTAGCGGGAGGGTACGAGCAGTACTTC. This encodes CASSLAGGYEQYF.

The CDR3 bases are TGTGCCAGCAGCTTTACAGCGGGAGGTCGGAATGAGCAGTTCTTC. This encodes CASSFTAGGRNEQFF. The chain has TRBV7-2 and TRBJ2-1; 9 nucleotides align to TRBD2. Germline trimming cut 3 bases from V and 7 bases from J; bases unmatched to any gene: 7. This CDR3 has 15 amino acids. CDR1 is SGHTA and CDR2 is FQGNSA in the germline V gene.

The CDR3 is CASQGALYGYTF. CDR3 nucleotides: TGTGCCAGCCAGGGTGCCCTCTATGGCTACACCTTC. This chain links TRBV28 with TRBJ1-2; D possibly corresponds to TRBD1 (5 bases). This CDR3 is 12 amino acids long. From germline, CDR1 is MDHEN and CDR2 SYDVKM. Trimming cost V 8 bases and J 4 bases, with 11 bases left between them.

The chain carries TRBV11-1 and TRBJ1-6; D not certain. V lost 6 bases to trimming and J lost 6 bases, with 12 bases between them. CDR1 SGHAT and CDR2 FQDESV come from the germline V gene (reference sequence). The CDR3 runs 14 residues. The CDR3: CASRKGAINSPLHF. The CDR3 DNA follows: TGTGCCAGCAGGAAGGGAGCGATTAATTCACCCCTCCACTTT.

This chain links TRBV5-1 with TRBJ2-2; tentatively, D is TRBD1 (6 bases). Germline V gives CDR1 SGHRS, CDR2 YFSETQ. Between the trimmed V and J ends, which lost 4 bases and 5 bases, there was a span of 21 bases. This CDR3 region has 17 residues. The CDR3 DNA reads TGCGCCAGCAGCCCGGCCAGGGGTCCCGGGTGGACCGGGGAGCTGTTTTTT. It encodes CASSPARGPGWTGELFF.

The chain combines TRBV28 with TRBJ2-3; possible D gene TRBD2, 5 bases. The CDR3 runs 14 residues. CDR1 is MDHEN and CDR2 is SYDVKM in the germline V gene. Trimming stripped 6 bases from V and 3 bases from J, with 13 bases between. CDR3 protein: CASRQATRTDTQYF. In DNA form, the CDR3 reads TGTGCCAGCAGGCAGGCTACTAGGACAGATACGCAGTATTTT.

The chain couples TRBV21-1 to TRBJ2-7; the table's D call, TRBD2, was not checked against the DNA. TRBV21-1 is noted as a pseudogene. This CDR3 spans 14 amino acids. CDR3 coding DNA: TGTGCCAGCTCGGGTGGCGGGAGGACCTACGAGCAGTACTTC. This translates into CASSGGGRTYEQYF.

V is TRBV27 and J is TRBJ2-1; 10 bases align to TRBD2. Germline CDR1 reads MNHEY; CDR2 reads SMNVEV (reference sequence). This CDR3 is built from 16 residues. The junction had 7 bases not matched to a gene; V was cut back by 6 bases and J by 2 bases. CDR3 protein: CASSYTGTSAYNEQFF. The DNA for the CDR3 is TGTGCCAGCAGCTACACTGGGACTAGCGCCTACAATGAGCAGTTCTTC.

The chain uses TRBV11-2 and TRBJ2-2; D unresolved. The V and J ends lost 4 bases and 3 bases respectively, with 6 bases between them. This CDR3 contains 13 residues. Germline V lookup: CDR1 SGHAT, CDR2 FQNNGV. CDR3 in DNA: TGTGCCAGCAGCTCCTCAGACACCGGGGAGCTGTTTTTT. Translated: CASSSSDTGELFF.

The CDR3 sequence: CASSTTGGPPQTQYF. Here the CDR3 DNA reads TGTGCCAGCAGCACGACAGGGGGCCCACCGCAGACCCAGTACTTC. The chain carries TRBV7-6 and TRBJ2-5; 10 nucleotides align to TRBD1. The CDR3 consists of 15 residues. V shed 5 bases and J 6 bases; nucleotides not matched to a gene: 9. Germline V gene data show CDR1 as SGHVS and CDR2 as FNYEAQ.

CDR3 loop: CASSGTGGGTYEQYF. The CDR3 DNA reads as TGTGCCAGCAGTGGGACAGGGGGGGGGACCTACGAGCAGTACTTC. This rearrangement joins TRBV2 to TRBJ2-7; 10 positions agree with TRBD1. The trim removed 4 bases at V and 2 bases at J, leaving 5 bases unmatched. The CDR3 consists of 15 residues. Per germline, CDR1 SNHLY and CDR2 FYNNEI.

This chain connects TRBV29-1 to TRBJ2-7, with D unresolved. The germline V gene has CDR1 SQVTM and CDR2 ANQGSEA. V was cut by 0 bases and J by 7 bases, with 10 bases left in between. The CDR3 contains 12 residues. The CDR3 bases are TGCAGCGTTGAAGAAGACTGGCGGGAGCAGTACTTC. Translation: CSVEEDWREQYF.

The chain uses TRBV2 and TRBJ2-2, with 9 bases lining up with TRBD1. Losses at the gene ends were 6 bases for V and 6 bases for J; bases not matched to a gene: 11. Germline V lookup: CDR1 SNHLY, CDR2 FYNNEI. This CDR3 spans 16 amino acids. The DNA for the CDR3 is TGTGCCAGCAGATACATGACAGGGGGAACCCCCGGGGAGCTGTTTTTT. Residues: CASRYMTGGTPGELFF.

The chain joins TRBV5-1 to TRBJ2-7; 12 bases are shared with TRBD2. Trimming took 4 bases from V and 6 from J; bases not matched to a gene: 14. Per the germline V gene, CDR1 is SGHRS and CDR2 is YFSETQ. The CDR3 covers 17 residues. This CDR3 reads CASSQGPGLAGGGEQYF. DNA of the CDR3: TGCGCCAGCAGCCAAGGCCCAGGGCTAGCGGGAGGGGGCGAGCAGTACTTC.

The J gene is TRBJ2-5, the V gene TRBV7-9; D unresolved. CDR3 size: 14 residues. From germline, CDR1 is SEHNR and CDR2 FQNEAQ (reference sequence). V gave up 5 bases and J gave up 1 base, with 11 bases separating them. The CDR3 DNA reads TGTGCCAGCAGCCCCAGTACAGTCCAAGAGACCCAGTACTTC. This translates into CASSPSTVQETQYF.

The chain joins TRBV29-1 to TRBJ2-7; a possible D gene is TRBD2 (5 bases). The germline V gene encodes CDR1 SQVTM and CDR2 ANQGSEA. This CDR3 spans 13 amino acids. With 2 bases removed from V and 5 bases from J, the gap between germline ends came to 13 bases. CDR3 region: CSVESSLKNEQYF. CDR3 bases: TGCAGCGTTGAATCTAGCCTTAAGAACGAGCAGTACTTC.

This rearrangement joins TRBV4-2 to TRBJ1-2; 8 bases fit TRBD1. The junction had 5 bases not matched to a gene; V was cut back by 2 bases and J by 9 bases. The CDR3 length is 13 residues. The germline V gene encodes CDR1 LGHNA and CDR2 YNFKEQ. Written as DNA, the CDR3 is TGTGCCAGCAGCCAAATGGACAGGGAGAGCTACACCTTC. This translates into CASSQMDRESYTF.

The rearrangement uses TRBV2 and TRBJ2-7; 9 nucleotides align to TRBD2. Germline CDR1 is SNHLY and CDR2 is FYNNEI. The J segment lost 4 bases and the V segment lost 7 bases, leaving 8 bases of the junction unmatched. The CDR3 has 14 residues. CDR3 residues: CASMALAGMYEQYF. CDR3 DNA sequence: TGTGCCAGCATGGCCCTAGCGGGAATGTACGAGCAGTACTTC.

The chain employs TRBV10-3 and TRBJ1-5; D remains ambiguous. The CDR3 consists of 14 residues. Germline values: CDR1 ENHRY, CDR2 SYGVKD. V gave up 10 bases and J gave up 0 bases, with 13 bases separating them. CDR3: CATRHQHSNQPQHF. The CDR3 region has the DNA TGTGCCACTCGACACCAACATAGCAATCAGCCCCAGCATTTT.

The chain recombines TRBV25-1 with TRBJ1-1; possible D gene TRBD1, 5 bases. The germline V and J ends were trimmed by 5 bases and 5 bases, with 12 bases remaining between them. Germline V gene data show CDR1 as MGHDK and CDR2 as SYGVNS. The CDR3 consists of 13 residues. The CDR3 sequence is CASSPRGGTEAFF. CDR3 sequence (DNA): TGTGCCAGCAGTCCCCGGGGGGGTACTGAAGCTTTCTTT.